The present TCR beta chain was sequenced within a study of vaccination effects on CD4 cells after COVID-19. The study's findings and limits: Marked clonal contraction of infection- and vaccine-induced clones was seen late after vaccination.

This clone was seen a single time. Its antigen remains unidentified. V shed 1 base and J shed 5 bases, with 6 bases lying between them. The germline CDR1 and CDR2 sequences are SGHVS and FQNEAQ. The CDR3 length is 12 residues. The data were produced by immunoSEQ multiplex PCR, yet TCRdb's version contains in-frame clones alone and is incomplete. The data contain about 14,000 clones, over 60% of them singletons. Antigen-specific CD4+ T cells expanded by the ViraFEST assay with viral peptide pools were then sequenced. The culture ran for approximately 9 days before CD4+ T cells were isolated. A positive SARS-CoV-2 PCR test fell between March and December 2020. The vaccine given was either BNT162b2 or mRNA-1273, in two doses. After about 2 million PBMC were placed in each well, they were cultured with 8.5 to 10 IU/ml IL-2 and 10 ug/ml peptides.

The receptor comes from a human donor who had a prior SARS-CoV-2 infection. The rearrangement links TRBV7-8 to TRBJ2-7, with D possibly called TRBD1 or TRBD2 (5 bases each). The input for sequencing was CD4+ T cells from PBMCs cultured with HCoV-NL63 spike peptides, taken after COVID-19 vaccination. In nucleotides, the CDR3 is TGTGCCAGCAGCTTAGGAGGGGACGAGCAGTACTTC. It codes for CASSLGGDEQYF.